A selection of T cell receptor beta chains follows, all from one sample in a study of cytomegalovirus exposure and HLA in healthy donors. Using immunoSEQ multiplex PCR, the repertoire was profiled, and TCRdb retains in-frame clones only, with some absent. The repertoire holds some 130,000 clones, with 73% as singletons. The specimen was PBMCs. The source of these receptors is a woman aged 40 to 49 in good health and CMV-seronegative. CDR3s include the opening cysteine and the closing phenylalanine or tryptophan. Each record gives: V gene, clone size, J gene, D gene, CDR3 DNA, CDR3 protein. D genes are given only for firm matches. Clone size is shown for a subset of rows, as once, few, many or a class of expanded clone.

V: TRBV2
size: .
J: TRBJ2-7
D: TRBD2
DNA: TGTGCCAGCATATGGGGGGGGGTTTCCTACGAGCAGTACTTC
CDR3: CASIWGGVSYEQYF

V: TRBV4-1
size: few
J: TRBJ1-1
D: TRBD1
DNA: TGCGCCAGCAGCCAGCCTGAGACAGGGCTGAACACTGAAGCTTTCTTT
CDR3: CASSQPETGLNTEAFF

V: TRBV2
size: few
J: TRBJ2-1
D: TRBD2
DNA: TGTGCCAGCAGCGCACTAGCGGGGGGGATGAATGAGCAGTTCTTC
CDR3: CASSALAGGMNEQFF

V: TRBV4-1
size: .
J: TRBJ2-7
D: TRBD1
DNA: TGCGCCAGCAGCCAAGTTGGGACGGGGCAGGGGGCAGCTAGGCAGTACTTC
CDR3: CASSQVGTGQGAARQYF

V: TRBV7-9
size: .
J: TRBJ1-1
D: .
DNA: TGTGCCAGCAGCTTAGAACAGCCCAGGACTGAAGCTTTCTTT
CDR3: CASSLEQPRTEAFF

V: TRBV7-9
size: .
J: TRBJ1-4
D: .
DNA: TGTGTCAGCAGCTTCACCGGGGCTAATGAAAAACTGTTTTTT
CDR3: CVSSFTGANEKLFF

V: TRBV19
size: .
J: TRBJ2-3
D: .
DNA: TGTGCCACTATGGTTTCTACTAGCACAGATACGCAGTATTTT
CDR3: CATMVSTSTDTQYF

V: TRBV5-4
size: few
J: TRBJ1-6
D: TRBD1
DNA: TGTGCCAGCAGCTTGAGGGGCAGGGGGAAGAATAATTCACCCCTCCACTTT
CDR3: CASSLRGRGKNNSPLHF

V: TRBV4-1
size: .
J: TRBJ1-4
D: .
DNA: TGCGCCAGCAGCCAAGATTTGGGCGGGGGTGAAAAACTGTTTTTT
CDR3: CASSQDLGGGEKLFF

V: TRBV7-8
size: .
J: TRBJ2-3
D: TRBD1
DNA: TGTGCCAGCAGCTTAGGGACAGGGGGTGGGACAGATACGCAGTATTTT
CDR3: CASSLGTGGGTDTQYF

V: TRBV5-6
size: .
J: TRBJ2-5
D: .
DNA: TGTGCCAGCAGCTTGTTAGGTAGCCGGAACTCGGAGACCCAGTACTTC
CDR3: CASSLLGSRNSETQYF

V: TRBV18
size: few
J: TRBJ1-2
D: .
DNA: TGTGCCAGCTCACTGGACAGAAATGGCTACACCTTC
CDR3: CASSLDRNGYTF

V: TRBV4-1
size: .
J: TRBJ2-7
D: .
DNA: TGCGCCAGCAGCCAAGATTTTCTAGCGACTAGCTCCTACGAGCAGTACTTC
CDR3: CASSQDFLATSSYEQYF

V: TRBV4-1
size: .
J: TRBJ1-6
D: TRBD1
DNA: TGCGCCAGCAGTCTTGACAGGGGCCTTAATTCACCCCTCCACTTT
CDR3: CASSLDRGLNSPLHF

V: TRBV7-9
size: .
J: TRBJ2-1
D: .
DNA: TGTGCCAGCAGCTTAGTTGGGGTGACGGTCGGGGATGAGCAGTTCTTC
CDR3: CASSLVGVTVGDEQFF

V: TRBV13
size: .
J: TRBJ2-2
D: .
DNA: TGTGCCAGCAGCCCGGAGGGGACTTCGAACACCGGGGAGCTGTTTTTT
CDR3: CASSPEGTSNTGELFF

V: TRBV11-1
size: .
J: TRBJ1-3
D: .
DNA: TGTGCCAGCAGCTTTGAGGCTTCAGGAAACACCATATATTTT
CDR3: CASSFEASGNTIYF

V: TRBV6-5
size: .
J: TRBJ1-1
D: .
DNA: TGTGCCAGCAGTTACTCGGACACCAACACTGAAGCTTTCTTT
CDR3: CASSYSDTNTEAFF

V: TRBV2
size: many
J: TRBJ2-1
D: .
DNA: TGTGCCAGCAGTGGACTCGGAGGACTCTTGCGTGAGCAGTTCTTC
CDR3: CASSGLGGLLREQFF

V: TRBV18
size: .
J: TRBJ2-7
D: .
DNA: TGTGCCAGCTCACCACGGGGCAACTCCTACGAGCAGTACTTC
CDR3: CASSPRGNSYEQYF

V: TRBV4-1
size: .
J: TRBJ2-5
D: .
DNA: TGCGCCAGCAGCCAAGTAGGGAGCCAAGAGACCCAGTACTTC
CDR3: CASSQVGSQETQYF

V: TRBV4-2
size: few
J: TRBJ1-1
D: TRBD1
DNA: TGTGCCAGCAGCCAAGATCAGGGGGGAAACACTGAAGCTTTCTTT
CDR3: CASSQDQGGNTEAFF

V: TRBV19
size: few
J: TRBJ1-1
D: TRBD1
DNA: TGTGCCAGTAGTATCACCGGGACAGGCCAAGAAGCTTTCTTT
CDR3: CASSITGTGQEAFF

V: TRBV7-9
size: .
J: TRBJ1-2
D: .
DNA: TGTGCGGGGGGGAGTACCTGGGGGTATGGCTACACCTTC
CDR3: CAGGSTWGYGYTF

V: TRBV14
size: .
J: TRBJ1-1
D: TRBD1
DNA: TGTGCCAGCAGCCGATCACAGGGGGCCAACACTGAAGCTTTCTTT
CDR3: CASSRSQGANTEAFF

V: TRBV9
size: few
J: TRBJ1-5
D: .
DNA: TGTGCCAGCAGCGTGGGGGAGGGGGAAAATCAGCCCCAGCATTTT
CDR3: CASSVGEGENQPQHF

V: TRBV11-1
size: once
J: TRBJ2-2
D: .
DNA: TGTGCCAGCAGCCGCTTCTCCGGTAACACCGGGGAGCTGTTTTTT
CDR3: CASSRFSGNTGELFF

V: TRBV28
size: .
J: TRBJ2-1
D: TRBD1
DNA: TGTGCCAGCAGTTTATGGCAGGGGGCGGGGTACAATGAGCAGTTCTTC
CDR3: CASSLWQGAGYNEQFF

V: TRBV7-2
size: .
J: TRBJ2-5
D: .
DNA: TGTGCCAGCAGCTTAGCTGGGGGCTGGGAGACCCAGTACTTC
CDR3: CASSLAGGWETQYF

V: TRBV29-1
size: .
J: TRBJ2-5
D: .
DNA: TGCACCGCCGGGGAAGTCGGAGAGACCCAGTACTTC
CDR3: CTAGEVGETQYF

V: TRBV11-3
size: .
J: TRBJ2-1
D: TRBD2
DNA: TGTGCCAGCAGACGAACTAGCGGGGGCGACGATGAGCAGTTCTTC
CDR3: CASRRTSGGDDEQFF

V: TRBV2
size: .
J: TRBJ2-5
D: .
DNA: TGTGCCAGCAGAGAGACTAGTTTTGGAGAGACCCAGTACTTC
CDR3: CASRETSFGETQYF

V: TRBV25-1
size: .
J: TRBJ1-4
D: TRBD1
DNA: TGTGCCAGCAGTAGGGGGCGGGATGAAAAACTGTTTTTT
CDR3: CASSRGRDEKLFF

V: TRBV5-4
size: .
J: TRBJ2-7
D: TRBD1
DNA: TGTGCCAGCAGCCTGGGACAGGGGGAATGGAACGAGCAGTACTTC
CDR3: CASSLGQGEWNEQYF

V: TRBV5-4
size: .
J: TRBJ1-1
D: .
DNA: TGTGTCAGCAGCTTGGGCGGACAGTCCATGAACACTGAAGCTTTCTTT
CDR3: CVSSLGGQSMNTEAFF

V: TRBV10-3
size: .
J: TRBJ1-6
D: TRBD1
DNA: TGTGCCATAACAGGGGGTGGTAATTCACCCCTCCACTTT
CDR3: CAITGGGNSPLHF

V: TRBV2
size: few
J: TRBJ2-5
D: TRBD2
DNA: TGTGCCAGCAGTGATTCGACTAGCGGGGGGTACCAAGAGACCCAGTACTTC
CDR3: CASSDSTSGGYQETQYF

V: TRBV2
size: few
J: TRBJ1-1
D: .
DNA: TGTGCCAGCAGCATCGTTGGGGGGGGTAATGGTGAAGCTTTCTTT
CDR3: CASSIVGGGNGEAFF

V: TRBV21-1
size: .
J: TRBJ1-1
D: .
DNA: TGTGCCAGCAGCCAAGGCGCGTCGACAGGGGGAGCTTTCTTT
CDR3: CASSQGASTGGAFF

V: TRBV10-3
size: .
J: TRBJ2-3
D: .
DNA: TGTGCCATCAGTGACGGGATTAATCCACGGGAGTATTTT
CDR3: CAISDGINPREYF

V: TRBV18
size: .
J: TRBJ1-5
D: .
DNA: TGTGCCAGCTCACCCAGTATCAATCAGCCCCAGCATTTT
CDR3: CASSPSINQPQHF

V: TRBV7-3
size: .
J: TRBJ1-1
D: .
DNA: TGTGCCAGCAGCCGGGTGCCGGGCACTGAAGCTTTCTTT
CDR3: CASSRVPGTEAFF

V: TRBV5-6
size: .
J: TRBJ1-2
D: .
DNA: TGTGCCAGCAGCTCGTCGGCAGGGGCTTCCTATGGCTACACCTTC
CDR3: CASSSSAGASYGYTF

V: TRBV10-3
size: .
J: TRBJ2-2
D: .
DNA: TGTGCCATCAGTGAGTCGAGCGGTTCCGGGGAGCTGTTTTTT
CDR3: CAISESSGSGELFF

V: TRBV15
size: once
J: TRBJ1-1
D: .
DNA: TGTGCCACCAGCAGAGGAGGCGAGAACACTGAAGCTTTCTTT
CDR3: CATSRGGENTEAFF